This TCR beta chain was found in a study of CD8+ T cells in alopecia areata. About the research overall: Treated patients received severity scores based on the percentage of scalp area affected.

cDNA reverse transcribed from extracted RNA served as the sequencing template. The method was immunoSEQ multiplex PCR; TCRdb's version includes in-frame clones alone and lacks a portion of them. Of approximately 150,000 clones in the sample, 55% to 75% were seen once. This clone appeared a few times. Antigen specificity is unknown. This CDR3 spans 13 amino acids. Germline V gives CDR1 SNHLY, CDR2 FYNNEI. After removal of 6 bases from V and 5 bases from J, the junction contained 6 bases not matched to a gene. Whole-study results and caveats: Persistence of many expanded lesional clones was seen in scalp and blood during tofacitinib.

The treatment here: oral pan-JAK inhibitor, 5-10 mg twice daily. The receptor was derived from a human donor with alopecia areata. The starting material was CD4+ T cells sorted from blood, obtained at week 24, from a patient treated with tofacitinib. The chain links TRBV2 to TRBJ2-5; TRBD1 agrees at 7 bases. CDR3 sequence: CASRGTVGETQYF. As DNA, the CDR3 is TGTGCCAGCAGGGGGACAGTTGGCGAGACCCAGTACTTC.